This is a list of T cell receptor beta chains from one sample in a study of blood T cells in healthy people across ages. MiXCR, applied by TCRdb to the 5' RACE reads, yields one record per CDR3 protein. This sample yields roughly 650,000 distinct CDR3 sequences, of which 32% are seen a single time; roughly 14% belongs to the top ten. The sequenced sample consisted of blood. The receptors were gathered from a woman older than 75 in good health. The CDR3 runs from the conserved cysteine through the conserved F or W. The order of the fields is V gene, CDR3 length, J gene, CDR3 protein.

>TRBV29-1|15|TRBJ2-3
CSVEGLAGGTDTQYF
>TRBV7-2|15|TRBJ2-7
CASSEDRHPSYEQYF
>TRBV7-6|16|TRBJ2-3
CASSLFLTSEGDTQYF
>TRBV7-8|15|TRBJ1-6
CASSVNRGSNSPLHF
>TRBV10-3|15|TRBJ2-7
CAISAETGVSYEQYF
>TRBV11-3|14|TRBJ2-5
CASSPSTSRETQYF
>TRBV24-1|12|TRBJ1-1
CATSASDREAFF
>TRBV3-1|16|TRBJ1-5
CASSQGFLGGNQPQHF
>TRBV2|14|TRBJ2-2
CASSEQPVTGELFF
>TRBV7-2|15|TRBJ1-2
CASSSQGQGLGGYTF